This paragraph covers one T cell receptor beta chain sequence. Allocation to cohorts depended on clinical history reported by the participants. The CDR3 covers 15 residues. The germline V gene has CDR1 SGHDN and CDR2 FVKESK. V was shortened by 5 bases and J by 3 bases, with 17 bases between the two germline ends. Method: immunoSEQ multiplex PCR; TCRdb's copy keeps in-frame clones and lacks some. This sample has about 350,000 clones, with 88% found just once. The sample belongs to a study of blood T cell repertoires in COVID-19. Background on the study: COVID-19 samples from acute and convalescent phases originated in the United States, Italy and Spain.

The sequence was obtained from a woman between 25 and 40 years old who had been exposed to COVID-19. Sequencing was performed on PBMCs or T cells enriched from blood (not recorded which). The chain recombines TRBV14 with TRBJ2-7, with TRBD1 as a possible D gene (5 bases). Here the CDR3 DNA reads TGTGCCAGCAGCGGGGCCGGGTACAGACTCTACGAGCAGTACTTC. Protein product: CASSGAGYRLYEQYF. The whole variable domain, filled in from reference TRBV14 and TRBJ2-7, reads EAGVTQFPSHSVIEKGQTVTLRCDPISGHDNLYWYRRVMGKEIKFLLHFVKESKQDESGMPNNRFLAERTGGTYSTLKVQPAELEDSGVYFCASSGAGYRLYEQYFGPGTRLTVT.